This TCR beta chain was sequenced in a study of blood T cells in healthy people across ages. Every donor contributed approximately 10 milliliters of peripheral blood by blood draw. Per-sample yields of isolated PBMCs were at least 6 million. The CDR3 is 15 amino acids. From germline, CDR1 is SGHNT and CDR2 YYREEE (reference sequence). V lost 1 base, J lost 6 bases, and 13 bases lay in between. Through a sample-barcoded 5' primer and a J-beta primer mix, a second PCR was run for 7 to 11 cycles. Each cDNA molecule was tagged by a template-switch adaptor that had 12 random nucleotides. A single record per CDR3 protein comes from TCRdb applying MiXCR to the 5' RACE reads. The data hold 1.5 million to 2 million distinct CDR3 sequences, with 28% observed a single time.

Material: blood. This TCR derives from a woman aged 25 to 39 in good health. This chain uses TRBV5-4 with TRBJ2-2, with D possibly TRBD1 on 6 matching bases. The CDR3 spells CASSLLGTRSGELFF. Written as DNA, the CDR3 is TGTGCCAGCAGCTTGCTTGGGACACGCTCCGGGGAGCTGTTTTTT. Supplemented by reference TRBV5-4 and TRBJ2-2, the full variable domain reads ETGVTQSPTHLIKTRGQQVTLRCSSQSGHNTVSWYQQALGQGPQFIFQYYREEENGRGNFPPRFSGLQFPNYSSELNVNALELDDSALYLCASSLLGTRSGELFFGEGSRLTVL.